This paragraph reports one T cell receptor beta chain. Its antigen is not identified. Then a second PCR, running about 6 to 12 cycles, was carried out with a sample-barcoded 5' primer and a J-beta primer mix. TCRdb independently ran MiXCR on the 5' RACE reads; one entry per CDR3 protein. The sample includes about 1,600,000 distinct CDR3 sequences, about 43% seen only once; the top ten take roughly 7.9%. This sample was taken from a study of blood T cells in healthy people across ages. Overall study context: About one barcoded beta molecule per two T cells was the capture yield of template switching. Study results and caveats: Roughly linear age-related decline in beta diversity appeared, significant by age around 36.

Germline values: CDR1 SGHDN, CDR2 FVKESK. V lost 4 bases to trimming and J lost 11 bases, with 20 bases between them. The CDR3 length is 14 residues. The sequencing sample was made of blood. The receptor comes from a young woman in good health. V gene TRBV14 combines with J gene TRBJ2-5; possible D gene TRBD2, 5 bases. The CDR3 bases are TGTGCCAGCAGCCCCGGACTGGGTTTCCTTGAGCAGTACTTC. Translated: CASSPGLGFLEQYF.